The 14 T cell receptor beta chains reported below all come from one sample, sequenced in a study of blood T cell repertoires in COVID-19. Assay: immunoSEQ multiplex PCR; the TCRdb copy retains only in-frame clones and omits some. This table has 200,000 to 250,000 clones, approximately 86% appearing once. Sample: peripheral blood. The source of these receptors is a young woman who had recovered from COVID-19.

V usage is TRBV5-1 and J usage is TRBJ1-6; the match to TRBD1 covers 7 bases. Germline CDR1 SGHRS, CDR2 YFSETQ. This CDR3 has 15 residues. Trimming removed 3 bases from V and 7 bases from J; junction bases left unmatched: 7. DNA of the CDR3: TGCGCCAGCAGCTCGAACAGGGGTAGCAATTCACCCCTCCACTTT. It specifies CASSSNRGSNSPLHF. The full variable domain, its missing parts supplied by reference TRBV5-1 and TRBJ1-6, is KAGVTQTPRYLIKTRGQQVTLSCSPISGHRSVSWYQQTPGQGLQFLFEYFSETQRNKGNFPGRFSGRQFSNSRSEMNVSTLELGDSALYLCASSSNRGSNSPLHFGNGTRLTVT.

This clone has only a few counts. The CDR3 is CASSFQGYAYEQYF. CDR3 bases: TGTGCCAGCAGCTTTCAGGGGTACGCCTACGAGCAGTACTTC. The chain combines TRBV3-1 (or the pseudogene TRBV3-2) with TRBJ2-7, with a weak D call TRBD1 (6 bases). CDR1 and CDR2 from the germline V gene are LGHDT and YNNKEL (reference sequence). This CDR3 has 14 residues. Trimming stripped 5 bases from V and 2 bases from J, with 13 bases between.

V gene TRBV3-1 (or the pseudogene TRBV3-2) combines with J gene TRBJ2-1, with 9 bases aligning to TRBD1. V shed 2 bases, J shed 3 bases, and the junction held 2 bases outside the gene matches. From germline, CDR1 is LGHDT and CDR2 YNNKEL (reference sequence). The CDR3 covers 15 residues. As DNA, the CDR3 is TGTGCCAGCAGCCAACGGGACAGGGTCTACAATGAGCAGTTCTTC. It codes for CASSQRDRVYNEQFF.

The V and J genes are TRBV2 and TRBJ1-2; weak D call: TRBD1 (6 bases). V was shortened by 8 bases and J by 4 bases, with 14 bases between the two germline ends. CDR3 size: 13 residues. Per germline, CDR1 SNHLY and CDR2 FYNNEI. CDR3 sequence reads: CASHRDQGYGYTF. As DNA, the CDR3 is TGTGCCAGCCACAGGGATCAGGGCTATGGCTACACCTTC.

V and J are TRBV7-9 and TRBJ1-1; D is uncertain. The CDR3 runs 12 residues. Germline loops: CDR1 SEHNR, CDR2 FQNEAQ (reference sequence). Between the trimmed V and J ends, which lost 8 bases and 4 bases, there was a span of 11 bases. CDR3 nucleotides: TGTGCCAGCGACGGAGGCGGCACTGAAGCTTTCTTT. Its protein product is CASDGGGTEAFF.

CDR3 nucleotides: TGTGCCAGCAGCGCCGTAACAGCGGGGGGGGGAGATACGCAGTATTTT. This codes for CASSAVTAGGGDTQYF. The rearrangement joins TRBV2 to TRBJ2-3, with 10 bases lining up with TRBD2. V was pared by 6 bases and J by 5 bases, with 11 bases of the junction left unmatched. The CDR3 runs 16 residues. Germline assignment: CDR1 SNHLY and CDR2 FYNNEI.

Concerning this clone: The junction does not match germline at one end; this may be a read error. The V call is TRBV12-3 or TRBV12-4, the J call TRBJ2-5, with D maybe TRBD2 (5 bases). The CDR3 totals 11 residues. The CDR3 loop reads CASSFGVVKNF. Here the CDR3 DNA reads TGTGCCAGCAGTTTCGGGGTTGTGAAGAACTTC.

CDR3 sequence (DNA): TGTGCCAGCAGCCCCGGGACAGGGTACTATGGCTACACCTTC. Translated: CASSPGTGYYGYTF. The rearrangement uses TRBV9 and TRBJ1-2, with 9 bases lining up with TRBD1. CDR1 and CDR2 (germline): SGDLS, YYNGEE. The CDR3 covers 14 residues. V shed 4 bases, J shed 3 bases, and the junction held 4 bases outside the gene matches.

The chain joins TRBV4-1 to TRBJ1-1; D is ambiguous. Germline CDR1 MGHRA, CDR2 YSYEKL. The CDR3 sequence is 15 residues long. Deletions cut 0 bases from V and 0 bases from J, with 8 bases between. The CDR3 is CASSQEAALNTEAFF. The DNA of the CDR3 is TGCGCCAGCAGCCAAGAAGCAGCGTTGAACACTGAAGCTTTCTTT.

V usage is TRBV4-2 and J usage is TRBJ2-7, with D hard to call. The CDR3 consists of 15 residues. V was trimmed by 1 base and J by 7 bases, leaving 17 bases between them. CDR1 LGHNA and CDR2 YNFKEQ come from the germline V gene. The CDR3 protein is CASSQVADNWREQYF. CDR3 DNA sequence: TGTGCCAGCAGCCAAGTAGCAGATAACTGGCGTGAGCAGTACTTC.

The rearrangement uses TRBV5-3 and TRBJ2-7; 10 bases map to TRBD2. TRBV5-3 is annotated as an ORF whose role is uncertain. The CDR3 has 16 amino acids. V lost 4 bases and J lost 4; bases outside the gene matches: 11. The CDR3 region is CARSRSLAGGIYEQYF. The CDR3 DNA reads as TGTGCCAGAAGCCGAAGCTTAGCGGGGGGAATATACGAGCAGTACTTC.

The chain couples TRBV10-3 to TRBJ2-7, with D possibly being TRBD2 (5 bases). There are 14 residues in the CDR3. V dropped 6 bases and J dropped 2 bases, with 14 bases sitting between them. CDR1 and CDR2 from the germline V gene are ENHRY and SYGVKD. The CDR3 bases are TGTGCCATCAGCACGGCTCCGGGGACCTACGAGCAGTACTTC. Protein sequence: CAISTAPGTYEQYF.

This rearrangement joins TRBV27 to TRBJ2-7, with 12 bases aligning to TRBD1. Germline V gives CDR1 MNHEY, CDR2 SMNVEV (reference sequence). J gave up 3 bases and V 6 bases, and 3 bases lay outside the gene matches. This CDR3 comprises 14 residues. The CDR3 here is CASRGTGGSYEQYF. The CDR3 DNA follows: TGTGCCAGCAGGGGGACAGGGGGCAGCTACGAGCAGTACTTC.

The chain links TRBV5-1 to TRBJ1-2; the match to TRBD1 covers 7 bases. V trimming: 4 bases; J trimming: 0 bases; junction bases outside the gene matches: 3. This CDR3 has 14 residues. Looked up from germline, CDR1 is SGHRS and CDR2 is YFSETQ. The CDR3 loop reads CASSRDSTNYGYTF. In nucleotides, the CDR3 is TGCGCCAGCAGCCGGGACAGCACTAACTATGGCTACACCTTC.